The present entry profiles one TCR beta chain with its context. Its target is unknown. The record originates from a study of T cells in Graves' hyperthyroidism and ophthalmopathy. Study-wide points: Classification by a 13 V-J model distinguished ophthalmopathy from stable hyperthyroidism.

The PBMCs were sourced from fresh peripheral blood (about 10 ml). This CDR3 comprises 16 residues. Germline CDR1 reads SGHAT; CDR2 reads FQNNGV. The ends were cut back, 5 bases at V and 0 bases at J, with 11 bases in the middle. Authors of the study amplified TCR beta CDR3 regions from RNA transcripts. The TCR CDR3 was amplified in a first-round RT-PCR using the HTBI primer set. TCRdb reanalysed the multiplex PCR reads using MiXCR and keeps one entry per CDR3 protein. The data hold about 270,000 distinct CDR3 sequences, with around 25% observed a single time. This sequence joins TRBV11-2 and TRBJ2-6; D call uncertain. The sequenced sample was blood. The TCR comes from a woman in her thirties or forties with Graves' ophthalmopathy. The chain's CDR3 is CASSLGYGSGANVLTF. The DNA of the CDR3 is TGTGCCAGCAGCCTGGGGTATGGCTCTGGGGCCAACGTCCTGACTTTC.